The 15 T cell receptor beta chains presented below share a single source sample, sequenced in a study of sequential checkpoint blockade in melanoma. The data were produced by immunoSEQ multiplex PCR, yet TCRdb's version contains in-frame clones alone and is incomplete. This table holds about 6,900 clones, 23% found once. Regarding treatment: randomized to nivolumab then ipilimumab (arm A) or the reverse (arm B). The specimen was tumor tissue (inferred from file names), collected from a patient given nivolumab and ipilimumab in sequence. The receptor source for this set is a human donor with melanoma.

This clone was counted only a few times. This chain uses TRBV11-3 with TRBJ1-3, with no clear D. V lost 5 bases to trimming and J lost 0 bases, with 11 bases between them. Germline loops: CDR1 SGHNT, CDR2 YENEEA. The CDR3 is made up of 15 amino acids. CDR3 sequence: CASSLGIPSGNTIYF. The CDR3 DNA reads as TGTGCCAGCAGCCTAGGTATACCCTCTGGAAACACCATATATTTT.

The genes are TRBV9 and TRBJ1-2; D not certain. There are 12 residues in the CDR3. Germline CDR1 and CDR2: SGDLS and YYNGEE. The V gene lost 4 bases and the J gene lost 10 bases, with 14 bases spanning the gap. The CDR3 sequence: CASSLATPYYTF. DNA of the CDR3: TGTGCCAGCAGCTTAGCGACTCCCTACTACACCTTC. The full variable domain, in which reference TRBV9 and TRBJ1-2 provide the parts outside the CDR3, is DSGVTQTPKHLITATGQRVTLRCSPRSGDLSVYWYQQSLDQGLQFLIQYYNGEERAKGNILERFSAQQFPDLHSELNLSSLELGDSALYFCASSLATPYYTFGSGTRLTVV.

This clone was found many times. V gene TRBV11-3 combines with J gene TRBJ1-1; 10 bases map to TRBD1. V shed 4 bases, J shed 3 bases, and the junction held 2 bases outside the gene matches. The CDR3 sequence is 14 residues long. Germline CDR1 and CDR2: SGHNT and YENEEA. The CDR3 DNA reads as TGTGCCAGCAGCTGGGGACAGGGGCACACTGAAGCTTTCTTT. As protein: CASSWGQGHTEAFF.

The chain joins TRBV12-5 to TRBJ1-5; tentatively, D is TRBD1 (5 bases). Germline V gene data show CDR1 as LGHNT and CDR2 as FRNRAP. Trimming pared 5 bases from V and 0 bases from J, leaving 8 bases between. There are 14 residues in the CDR3. DNA for the CDR3: TGTGCTAGTGGTGGGGGAGATAGCAATCAGCCCCAGCATTTT. This codes for CASGGGDSNQPQHF.

This chain joins TRBV19 and TRBJ2-1; TRBD2 aligns across 9 bases. The junction had 10 bases not matched to a gene; V was cut back by 0 bases and J by 10 bases. Germline CDR1 reads LNHDA; CDR2 reads SQIVND (reference sequence). CDR3 length equals 16 residues. Here the CDR3 reads CASSIEPAGGPREQFF. The CDR3 coding sequence is TGTGCCAGTAGTATAGAGCCAGCGGGAGGTCCTCGCGAGCAGTTCTTC. The complete variable domain, with remaining parts taken from reference TRBV19 and TRBJ2-1, reads DGGITQSPKYLFRKEGQNVTLSCEQNLNHDAMYWYRQDPGQGLRLIYYSQIVNDFQKGDIAEGYSVSREKKESFPLTVTSAQKNPTAFYLCASSIEPAGGPREQFFGPGTRLTVL.

This clone was seen many times. This chain connects TRBV6-8 to TRBJ2-7; possibly TRBD2 for D (5 bases). Trimming took 2 bases from V and 6 from J, leaving 20 bases between them. Germline V gives CDR1 MNHGY, CDR2 SAAAGT. The CDR3 spans 16 residues. CDR3 sequence (DNA): TGTGCCAGCAGTTACGGGGTCACAGACAATGCGGGCGAGCAGTACGTC. Amino acid sequence: CASSYGVTDNAGEQYV.

The chain links TRBV18 to TRBJ2-7, with D unclear. CDR1 and CDR2 (germline): KGHSH, LQKENI. The CDR3 consists of 14 residues. The V end was cut by 4 bases, the J end by 2 bases, with 12 bases between. The CDR3 bases are TGTGCCAGCTCACTGACTCTGACCACCTACGAGCAGTACGTC. Its translation: CASSLTLTTYEQYV.

This clone is large (0.1 to 1%) in the sample. The chain employs TRBV18 and TRBJ2-2, with 7 bases lining up with TRBD2. The V gene's germline CDR1 is KGHSH and CDR2 LQKENI. The ends lost 4 bases at V and 6 bases at J; junction bases unmatched: 2. This CDR3 is 13 amino acids long. The CDR3 is CASSLRGAGELFF. The CDR3 DNA reads as TGTGCCAGCTCACTCCGGGGGGCCGGGGAGCTGTTTTTT. The full variable domain, in which reference TRBV18 and TRBJ2-2 provide the parts outside the CDR3, is NAGVMQNPRHLVRRRGQEARLRCSPMKGHSHVYWYRQLPEEGLKFMVYLQKENIIDESGMPKERFSAEFPKEGPSILRIQQVVRGDSAAYFCASSLRGAGELFFGEGSRLTVL.

This clone was detected a few times. V gene TRBV11-3 combines with J gene TRBJ1-5; maybe TRBD1 (6 bases). The V gene lost 8 bases and the J gene lost 0 bases, with 17 bases spanning the gap. The CDR3 runs to 16 residues. Germline V gene lookup returns CDR1 SGHNT and CDR2 YENEEA. CDR3 protein: CASHEGTSYSNQPQHF. The CDR3 DNA reads as TGTGCCAGCCATGAGGGGACATCCTATAGCAATCAGCCCCAGCATTTT.

This clone has a handful of counts. The rearrangement links TRBV9 to TRBJ2-3, with D hard to call. Germline CDR1 is SGDLS and CDR2 is YYNGEE. The CDR3 has 16 residues. The V gene lost 1 base and the J gene lost 4 bases, with 16 bases spanning the gap. The DNA for the CDR3 is TGTGCCAGCAGCGTACAACCCCAACTTGGAGCAGATACGCAGTATTTT. Amino acids: CASSVQPQLGADTQYF.

This clone was observed a few times. This chain joins TRBV5-1 and TRBJ2-4; D is undetermined. The CDR3 spans 14 residues. Germline values: CDR1 SGHRS, CDR2 YFSETQ. V gave up 0 bases and J gave up 7 bases, with 11 bases separating them. The CDR3: CASSLEGSWNIQYF. The CDR3, as DNA: TGCGCCAGCAGCTTGGAGGGAAGTTGGAACATTCAGTACTTC.

This chain connects TRBV19 to TRBJ1-1, with D tentatively TRBD1 (6 bases). The CDR3 totals 13 residues. CDR1 and CDR2 from the germline V gene are LNHDA and SQIVND (reference sequence). Trimming cost V 6 bases and J 2 bases, with 10 bases left between them. CDR3 bases: TGTGCCAGTAGGACAGGAGCAAACACTGAAGCTTTCTTT. Translation: CASRTGANTEAFF.

This clone was found many times. This chain connects TRBV6-8 to TRBJ1-5; D uncertain. The CDR3 runs to 12 residues. The germline CDR1 and CDR2 sequences are MNHGY and SAAAGT. Trimming stripped 5 bases from V and 4 bases from J, with 6 bases between. The CDR3 protein is CASSDGNQPQHF. CDR3 DNA sequence: TGTGCCAGCAGTGACGGGAATCAGCCCCAGCATTTT.

The genes are TRBV11-3 and TRBJ2-6; D remains unclear. The CDR3 is 15 residues long. Per germline, CDR1 SGHNT and CDR2 YENEEA. The V end was cut by 5 bases, the J end by 6 bases, with 14 bases between. The CDR3 loop reads CASSPKGPAANVLTF. DNA of the CDR3: TGTGCCAGCAGCCCTAAAGGGCCAGCGGCCAACGTCCTGACTTTC. The whole variable domain, filled in from reference TRBV11-3 and TRBJ2-6, reads EAGVVQSPRYKIIEKKQPVAFWCNPISGHNTLYWYLQNLGQGPELLIRYENEEAVDDSQLPKDRFSAERLKGVDSTLKIQPAELGDSAVYLCASSPKGPAANVLTFGAGSRLTVL.

This chain uses TRBV28 with TRBJ2-2; perhaps TRBD1 as D (6 bases). There are 14 residues in the CDR3. Deletions cut 8 bases from V and 4 bases from J, with 14 bases between. CDR1 MDHEN and CDR2 SYDVKM come from the germline V gene. The CDR3: CASGIGQLTGELFF. In DNA, the CDR3 is TGTGCCAGCGGAATCGGACAGCTCACCGGGGAGCTGTTTTTT.